The source of this T cell receptor beta chain is a study of type 1 and type 2 diabetes patients. Turning to the study itself: Participants included type 1 and type 2 diabetes patients plus nondiabetic controls. General study findings and limits: Type 2 diabetes repertoires were more diverse than type 1 diabetes repertoires.

Amplification started from genomic DNA. The TCR beta CDR3 region was amplified using 30 forward and 13 reverse primers. TCRdb independently ran MiXCR on the multiplex PCR reads; one entry per CDR3 protein. The sample yields about 290,000 distinct CDR3 sequences, more than 40% seen once. This clonotype appeared a single time. Its specificity is not known. The CDR3 contains 15 residues. The germline V gene has CDR1 LNHNV and CDR2 YYDKDF (reference sequence). V is TRBV15 and J is TRBJ1-5; D might be TRBD2 (5 bases). The DNA end lines up better with TRBJ2-3; the J call may be wrong. The sample was peripheral blood mononuclear cells (PBMCs). The origin of this receptor is a young man with type 2 diabetes. CDR3 protein: CATSRSGLLNQPQYF. The CDR3 DNA follows: TGTGCCACCAGCAGATCCGGACTTTTGAATCAGCCCCAGTATTTT.